This T cell receptor beta chain appears in the sequencing data of a study of T cells after yellow fever vaccination. This clonotype was counted a few times. As yet, its antigen is unknown. Germline CDR1 is MNHEY and CDR2 is SMNVEV (reference sequence). The V and J ends lost 0 bases and 4 bases respectively, with 13 bases between them. The length of the CDR3 is 16 residues. Study conclusions and caveats: A faster peak, day 5 versus 15, was reached by the weaker secondary response.

A universal primer site and UMIs were added as TCR cDNA was made by 5'RACE template switching. Via MiXCR, TCRdb re-called the 5' RACE reads, giving one row per CDR3 protein. This repertoire shows some 320,000 distinct CDR3 sequences, 4.1% found once; its top ten account for roughly 24%. The sequenced sample was PBMCs, obtained 5 days after the yellow fever booster vaccination. The chain joins TRBV27 to TRBJ2-1, with D tentatively TRBD1 (6 bases). The sequence was obtained from a man aged 18-30 years who received the YFV17D yellow fever vaccine. CDR3 amino acids: CASSLSPGTTYNEQFF. The CDR3 nucleotides are TGTGCCAGCAGTTTATCCCCCGGGACAACATACAATGAGCAGTTCTTC.